The present T cell receptor beta chain was sequenced within a study of blood T cells in healthy people across ages. For the second PCR, which ran for about 7 to 11 cycles, a sample-barcoded 5' primer and a J-beta primer mix were used. All cDNA molecules were each tagged by a template-switch adaptor with 12 random nucleotides. TCRdb independently ran MiXCR on the 5' RACE reads; one entry per CDR3 protein. The sample comprises 1,100,000 or so distinct CDR3 sequences, more than 40% of which are singletons, and approximately 17% rests with the top ten. CDR3 length equals 15 residues. Germline-derived CDR1 and CDR2 are SGHRS and YFSETQ. Unmatched junction bases numbered 7, after V lost 1 base and J lost 3 bases. Study observations and caveats: Naive and antigen-experienced cells were not separated, limiting conclusive comparison. Per million T cells, TCR beta diversity dropped about linearly as age rose.

A word on this clonotype: Its target is unknown.

The receptor comes from a woman aged 55-69 years in good health. The chain uses TRBV5-1 and TRBJ2-7; 7 nucleotides line up with TRBD1. Sequences were obtained from blood. The CDR3 loop is CASSLRGRLNYEQYF. The CDR3 region has the DNA TGCGCCAGCAGCTTGAGGGGGCGCCTGAACTACGAGCAGTACTTC.